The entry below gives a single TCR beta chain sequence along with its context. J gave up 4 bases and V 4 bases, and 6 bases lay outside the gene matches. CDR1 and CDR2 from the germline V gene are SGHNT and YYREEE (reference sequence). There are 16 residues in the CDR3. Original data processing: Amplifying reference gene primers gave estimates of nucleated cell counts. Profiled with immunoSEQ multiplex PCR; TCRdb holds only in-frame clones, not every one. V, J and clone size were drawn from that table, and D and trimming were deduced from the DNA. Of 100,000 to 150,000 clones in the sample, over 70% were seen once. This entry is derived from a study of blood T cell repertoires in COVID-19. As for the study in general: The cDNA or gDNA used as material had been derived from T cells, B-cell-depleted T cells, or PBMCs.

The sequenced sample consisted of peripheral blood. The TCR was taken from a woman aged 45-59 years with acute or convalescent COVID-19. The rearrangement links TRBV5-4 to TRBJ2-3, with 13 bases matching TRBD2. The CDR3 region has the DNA TGTGCCAGCAGCATGAGACTAGCGGGGGGTGCAGATACGCAGTATTTT. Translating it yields CASSMRLAGGADTQYF.